A selection of T cell receptor beta chains follows, all from one sample in a study of T cells after yellow fever vaccination. TCRdb analysed the 5' RACE reads with MiXCR anew, one entry per CDR3 protein. The table shows under 400,000 distinct CDR3 sequences, with approximately 10% occurring only once. Specimen: PBMCs, collected on the day of the first yellow fever vaccination. The receptors come from a man aged 18 to 30 who received the YFV17D yellow fever vaccine. Both conserved end residues are part of each CDR3. A D gene is named only where the DNA matches it firmly. Size values are once, few and many counts, or a class for expanded clones, and some rows have none.

.,TRBV20-1,TRBJ2-1,.,15,TGCAGTGCCCACCAACAGAATTCCCCCCCCAATGAGCAGTTCTTC,CSAHQQNSPPNEQFF
TRBD1,TRBV24-1,TRBJ2-3,few,16,TGTGCCACCAGTGGCCCGACAGGGGGCAAGGAAGATACGCAGTATTTT,CATSGPTGGKEDTQYF
TRBD2,TRBV14,TRBJ2-1,.,18,TGTGCCAGCAGCCAATCCCCCGCGGCGGGGGGGCTATACAATGAGCAGTTCTTC,CASSQSPAAGGLYNEQFF
.,TRBV30,TRBJ1-1,.,14,TGTGCCTGGAGCCTCGGGACACCAGCTACCGAAGCTTTCTTT,CAWSLGTPATEAFF
TRBD1,TRBV5-1,TRBJ1-1,few,15,TGCGCCAGCAGCGACCGTCGCCAGGGGGAGACTGAAGCTTTCTTT,CASSDRRQGETEAFF
TRBD1,TRBV7-2,TRBJ1-1,.,11,TGTGCCAGCGGGACAGGCGGTGGAGCTTTCTTT,CASGTGGGAFF
.,TRBV5-1,TRBJ2-1,many,13,TGCGCCAGCAGCTTGGCTGGGCGGAGTGAGCAGTTCTTC,CASSLAGRSEQFF
.,TRBV28,TRBJ1-3,few,13,TGTGCCACCCTATCGACGGTCGGAAACACCATATATTTT,CATLSTVGNTIYF
.,TRBV7-9,TRBJ2-5,few,12,TGTGCCAGCAGCTTGAACGGGGAGACCCAGTACTTC,CASSLNGETQYF
TRBD1,TRBV6-5,TRBJ2-2,.,17,TGTGCCAGCAGTTACTCGGGTGACAGGGTGGGTGCCGGGGAGCTGTTTTTT,CASSYSGDRVGAGELFF
.,TRBV4-3,TRBJ2-7,.,18,TGCGCCAGCAGCCAAGAAAGGAGGGGGATGGCAGCCACCTACGAGCAGTACTTC,CASSQERRGMAATYEQYF
TRBD2,TRBV7-2,TRBJ2-5,few,14,TGTGCCAGCAGCCCAAGCGGGGGGGTAAAGACCCAGTACTTC,CASSPSGGVKTQYF
.,TRBV18,TRBJ1-1,.,17,TGTGCCAGCTCACCATTACGCGAAGGAGACATGAACACTGAAGCTTTCTTT,CASSPLREGDMNTEAFF
TRBD1,TRBV5-1,TRBJ2-3,few,16,TGCGCCAGCAGCGGCGAGGGACAGGGGAGTACAGATACGCAGTATTTT,CASSGEGQGSTDTQYF
TRBD1,TRBV5-1,TRBJ1-4,.,14,TGCGCCAGCAGCTCGCAGGGGGCGGAGGAAAAACTGTTTTTT,CASSSQGAEEKLFF
.,TRBV7-9,TRBJ2-5,few,17,TGTGCCAGCAGCTTAGAGAGTTCGTTCTCGTCCCAAGAGACCCAGTACTTC,CASSLESSFSSQETQYF
.,TRBV24-1,TRBJ2-3,.,15,TGTGCCACCAGCGCCGGGTCGAGGGGCACAGATACGCAGTATTTT,CATSAGSRGTDTQYF